This T cell receptor (beta chain) is from a study of T cells in tuberculosis. General study results and limits: Active tuberculosis alpha repertoires lay closer to GMM-specific TCRs than controls'. Active tuberculosis patients had shorter CDR3-alpha; the beta difference was nonsignificant.

Profiling relied on immunoSEQ multiplex PCR, and the TCRdb table lists in-frame clones only, not all of them. The table shows about 34,000 clones, with 80% to 95% occurring only once. Regarding this clone: Its target is not known.

V lost 1 base, J lost 2 bases, and 12 bases lay in between. Looked up from germline, CDR1 is SGHVS and CDR2 is FQNEAQ. CDR3 length: 15 amino acids. This TCR derives from a donor aged 10 to 29 with latent tuberculosis or without tuberculosis infection. Sample: PBMCs. The chain is built from TRBV7-8 and TRBJ2-7, with D hard to call. The CDR3 here is CASSLGWAVTYEQYF. The CDR3 DNA is TGTGCCAGCAGCTTAGGTTGGGCAGTCACCTACGAGCAGTACTTC.